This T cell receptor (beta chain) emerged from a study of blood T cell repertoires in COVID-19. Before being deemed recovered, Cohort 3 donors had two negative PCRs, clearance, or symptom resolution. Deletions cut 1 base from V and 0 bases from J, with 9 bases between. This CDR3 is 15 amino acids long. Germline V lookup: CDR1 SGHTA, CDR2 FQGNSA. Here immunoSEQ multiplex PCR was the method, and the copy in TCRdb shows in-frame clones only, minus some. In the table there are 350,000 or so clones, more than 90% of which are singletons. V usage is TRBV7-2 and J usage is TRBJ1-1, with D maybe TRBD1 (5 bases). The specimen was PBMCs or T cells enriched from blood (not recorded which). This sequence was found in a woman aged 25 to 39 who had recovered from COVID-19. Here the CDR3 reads CASSLGTGLNTEAFF. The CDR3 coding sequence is TGTGCCAGCAGCTTAGGTACAGGCTTGAACACTGAAGCTTTCTTT. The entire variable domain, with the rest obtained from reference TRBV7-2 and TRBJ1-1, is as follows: GAGVSQSPSNKVTEKGKDVELRCDPISGHTALYWYRQSLGQGLEFLIYFQGNSAPDKSGLPSDRFSAERTGGSVSTLTIQRTQQEDSAVYLCASSLGTGLNTEAFFGQGTRLTVV.